Shown below are 17 T cell receptor beta chains from a single sample sequenced in a study of T cells in Graves' hyperthyroidism and ophthalmopathy. Amplification yielded TCR beta CDR3 regions, with RNA transcripts as the source. HTBI primers were employed in a first-round RT-PCR of the TCR CDR3. TCRdb ran MiXCR on the multiplex PCR reads and lists one entry per CDR3 protein. Of around 600,000 distinct CDR3 sequences listed, about 15% are singletons. The sample comprised blood. Receptor source: a woman in her 50s with Graves' ophthalmopathy.

This clonotype turned up a few times. The gene calls are TRBV19 and TRBJ1-6, with D uncertain. Germline CDR1 and CDR2: LNHDA and SQIVND (reference sequence). Trimming shortened V by 1 base and J by 7 bases, and 11 bases separated the two germline ends. This CDR3 contains 15 residues. CDR3 coding DNA: TGTGCCAGTAGTATAGGAGTGCTTGCGAATTCACCCCTCCACTTT. Translating it yields CASSIGVLANSPLHF.

The sample holds a few counts of this clonotype. This chain uses TRBV9 with TRBJ2-1; 9 bases are shared with TRBD2. Germline V gene data show CDR1 as SGDLS and CDR2 as YYNGEE. CDR3 length equals 14 residues. The trim removed 0 bases at V and 10 bases at J, leaving 5 bases unmatched. The CDR3 DNA reads as TGTGCCAGCAGCGTAGCTCTAGCGGGGACCGAGCAGTTCTTC. It codes for CASSVALAGTEQFF.

This clonotype was recorded many times. This chain connects TRBV30 to TRBJ2-7, with TRBD2 matching over 7 bases. V shed 0 bases and J 1 base; nucleotides not matched to a gene: 6. The CDR3 contains 15 residues. Germline assignment: CDR1 GTSNPN and CDR2 SVGIG (reference sequence). CDR3 region: CAWSVIGGGSYEQYF. Here the CDR3 DNA reads TGTGCCTGGAGTGTAATTGGGGGGGGATCCTACGAGCAGTACTTC. The full variable domain, in which reference TRBV30 and TRBJ2-7 provide the parts outside the CDR3, is SQTIHQWPATLVQPVGSPLSLECTVEGTSNPNLYWYRQAAGRGLQLLFYSVGIGQISSEVPQNLSASRPQDRQFILSSKKLLLSDSGFYLCAWSVIGGGSYEQYFGPGTRLTVT.

This clonotype has only a few counts. The rearrangement uses TRBV5-1 and TRBJ2-7; D unresolved. The CDR3 consists of 16 residues. The germline V gene has CDR1 SGHRS and CDR2 YFSETQ. Trimming left V 4 bases short and J 3 bases short, with 20 bases between. The CDR3 nucleotides read TGCGCCAGCAGCCAATCCCCGGGTCACCCTATCTACGAGCAGTACTTC. Its translation: CASSQSPGHPIYEQYF.

This clonotype occurred many times. The gene calls are TRBV20-1 and TRBJ2-1; D uncertain. With 1 base removed from V and 3 bases from J, the gap between germline ends came to 16 bases. This CDR3 contains 16 residues. CDR1 and CDR2 (germline): DFQATT, SNEGSKA (reference sequence). For the CDR3, the DNA is TGCAGTGCTAGAGGGGTAGGGAAAATACGCTACAATGAGCAGTTCTTC. Its translation is CSARGVGKIRYNEQFF.

As to this clonotype: An end of the junction does not agree with germline; a read error may underlie this. The chain joins TRBV3-1 to TRBJ2-1; D is perhaps TRBD2 (6 bases). From germline, CDR1 is LGHDT and CDR2 YNNKEL (reference sequence). This CDR3 has 15 residues. CDR3 in amino acids: CASRQAREPYNEQFF. The CDR3 region has the DNA TGCGCCAGCAGACAAGCCCGGGAGCCCTACAATGAGCAGTTCTTC.

The table lists this clonotype with a few counts. The V and J genes are TRBV9 and TRBJ2-7, with 10 positions matching TRBD1. J gave up 2 bases and V 3 bases, and 5 bases lay outside the gene matches. The CDR3 has 15 amino acids. From germline, CDR1 is SGDLS and CDR2 YYNGEE. CDR3 bases: TGTGCCAGCAGCGCTCGGACAGGGGGGGCCTACGAGCAGTACTTC. Its translation is CASSARTGGAYEQYF.

This clonotype was seen a few times. The chain links TRBV20-1 to TRBJ1-3, with D uncertain. The CDR3 totals 12 residues. Between the trimmed V and J ends, which lost 4 bases and 0 bases, there was a span of 4 bases. Germline assignment: CDR1 DFQATT and CDR2 SNEGSKA (reference sequence). CDR3 protein: CSAIFSGNTIYF. DNA of the CDR3: TGCAGTGCTATCTTCTCTGGAAACACCATATATTTT.

This clonotype has at least ten counts. The chain carries TRBV6-2 or TRBV6-3 and TRBJ2-7, with a tentative D call TRBD1 (5 bases). The CDR3 sequence is 15 residues long. V was shortened by 0 bases and J by 6 bases, with 15 bases between the two germline ends. Germline V gene data show CDR1 as MNHEY and CDR2 as SVGEGT. The CDR3 loop is CASSYSPGMGLEQYF. As DNA, the CDR3 is TGTGCCAGCAGTTACTCTCCAGGGATGGGTCTCGAGCAGTACTTC.

V and J are TRBV6-1 and TRBJ2-7; perhaps D is TRBD1 or TRBD2 (6 bases each). Germline V gene lookup returns CDR1 MNHNS and CDR2 SASEGT. Trimming left V 1 base short and J 3 bases short, with 13 bases between. The CDR3 covers 15 residues. DNA of the CDR3: TGTGCCAGCAGTGAAGTCCCGGGGGCGGTCTACGAGCAGTACTTC. Its translation is CASSEVPGAVYEQYF.

The chain couples TRBV6-1 to TRBJ2-7, with 9 nucleotides matching TRBD2. Germline values: CDR1 MNHNS, CDR2 SASEGT. With 4 bases clipped from V and 4 bases from J, the junction kept 5 bases outside the gene matches. The CDR3 spans 14 residues. The CDR3, as DNA: TGTGCCAGCAGTGCAGCGGGAGGTCTTTACGAGCAGTACTTC. Translating gives CASSAAGGLYEQYF.

This clonotype was seen at least ten times. The chain recombines TRBV20-1 with TRBJ2-5; 7 nucleotides align to TRBD2. Germline V lookup: CDR1 DFQATT, CDR2 SNEGSKA (reference sequence). V gave up 3 bases and J gave up 7 bases; unmatched junction bases: 17. The CDR3 consists of 16 residues. CDR3 nucleotide sequence: TGCAGTGCTAGCCCAACTAGCGAAACAAAACCATGGACCCAGTACTTC. This translates into CSASPTSETKPWTQYF.

This clonotype was counted ten times or more. An end of the junction differs from the germline gene, which may be a read error. The V and J genes are TRBV7-7 and TRBJ2-1; a weak D match, TRBD1 (6 bases). Per the germline V gene, CDR1 is SSHAT and CDR2 is FNYEAQ (reference sequence). CDR3 size: 13 residues. As DNA, the CDR3 is TGTGCTAGCAGCGAAATACTAGGGGGTGAGCAGTTCTTC. Protein sequence: CASSEILGGEQFF.

CDR3 region: CASSVGSGTLYEQYF. As DNA, the CDR3 is TGTGCCAGTAGTGTGGGTAGCGGGACCCTCTACGAGCAGTACTTC. The chain combines TRBV19 with TRBJ2-7, with TRBD2 matching over 8 bases. V gave up 5 bases and J gave up 3 bases; unmatched junction bases: 9. There are 15 residues in the CDR3. Germline-derived CDR1 and CDR2 are LNHDA and SQIVND (reference sequence).

V is TRBV5-1 and J is TRBJ2-7; 8 nucleotides line up with TRBD2. The V and J ends lost 0 bases and 3 bases, in that order; junction bases with no gene match: 14. Germline lookup yields CDR1 SGHRS and CDR2 YFSETQ. This CDR3 has 18 amino acids. In DNA, the CDR3 is TGCGCCAGCAGCTTGGGTGTTCCCGGGAGGGCCTCCAGCTACGAGCAGTACTTC. It codes for CASSLGVPGRASSYEQYF.

This clonotype turned up a few times. CDR3 sequence: CSVEGRQGAKAFF. The CDR3 nucleotides are TGCAGCGTTGAGGGGAGACAGGGAGCGAAAGCTTTCTTT. This chain connects TRBV29-1 to TRBJ1-1; 7 bases are a match to TRBD1. Germline-derived CDR1 and CDR2 are SQVTM and ANQGSEA. CDR3 length equals 13 residues. J gave up 9 bases and V 3 bases, and 10 bases lay outside the gene matches. Full variable domain (missing parts from reference TRBV29-1 and TRBJ1-1): SAVISQKPSRDICQRGTSLTIQCQVDSQVTMMFWYRQQPGQSLTLIATANQGSEATYESGFVIDKFPISRPNLTFSTLTVSNMSPEDSSIYLCSVEGRQGAKAFFGQGTRLTVV.

This clonotype was counted between two and nine times. An end of the junction differs from the germline gene, which may be a read error. This chain joins TRBV4-2 and TRBJ1-1, with a tentative D call TRBD1 (5 bases). Germline CDR1 is LGHNA and CDR2 is YNFKEQ. The CDR3 runs to 13 residues. CDR3 coding DNA: TGTGCCAGCAGCCGGACACCGAACGCTGAAGCTTTCTTT. Its translation is CASSRTPNAEAFF.